This T cell receptor beta chain stems from a study of CD8 T cells in ankylosing spondylitis (dated by TCRdb to about 2017). Regarding the complete study: To find TCR variants linked to disease, the study profiled T cell receptor beta repertoires in ankylosing spondylitis patients and healthy donors. The whole study cohort included 108 healthy donors and over 20 ankylosing spondylitis patients. Samples of peripheral blood were taken, and for ankylosing spondylitis patients, synovial fluid was collected as well.

Many counts were recorded for this clonotype. Its antigen specificity is not known. There are no base qualities to consult, and no much larger clone falls within one base. What the work shows at the level of the full study, not this receptor alone: A TCR beta motif of about 8 highly homologous amino acid variants appeared characteristic of blood from ankylosing spondylitis patients. Some motif variants had previously been reported in the synovial fluid and blood of reactive arthritis patients, which suggests shared mechanisms of disease initiation. In peripheral blood, the disease-linked clones were found at relatively low frequencies and had a CD8+ phenotype. According to the report, matched synovial fluid samples from ankylosing spondylitis patients were significantly enriched for the disease-linked clones.

The reads were generated on an Illumina HiSeq 2500. Quantitative 5'-RACE with molecular barcodes was used to prepare TCR beta libraries. Turning to the authors' computational methods: Disease-linked TCR variants were identified with a new computational method built on a probabilistic model of VDJ rearrangement. The public sequencing data were trimmed at Q25 with fastp and processed into clonotypes with MiXCR by TCRdb, which kept only in-frame beta chains. Each CDR3 protein appears once, grouped with its most common genes and DNA. What appears here as the V and J calls and clone size reflects TCRdb's work, not the paper's. The sample table shows around 490,000 distinct CDR3 sequences, and under 5.5% are seen once. Roughly 3.5% of the sample lies in the top ten. The source is a male donor with ankylosing spondylitis. Sequencing was performed on blood, either unsorted or a sorted T cell fraction (not recorded which).

The nucleotide sequence reads as follows: TGCAGTGCTAGAGATATTGGACAGGGAGGCGATGGCTACACCTTC. Translated, this is CSARDIGQGGDGYTF. Recombination connected TRBV20-1 to TRBJ1-2; TRBD1 matches 8 bases in the middle. Trimming removed 0 bases from V and 6 bases from J; the gene matches leave 9 bases unexplained. The CDR3 numbers 15 residues from cysteine through phenylalanine. Left in the record is the CDR3 DNA by itself, 45 bases read in frame from the first base. The germline V gene encodes CDR1 DFQATT and CDR2 SNEGSKA (reference sequence).